This T cell receptor beta chain originates from a study of blood T cell repertoires in COVID-19. The assay was immunoSEQ multiplex PCR, and TCRdb's table has in-frame clones only and misses some. The data show approximately 120,000 clones, around three quarters seen once. Trimming cost V 0 bases and J 3 bases; bases outside gene matches: 8. The CDR3 is made up of 18 amino acids. Germline V gives CDR1 LGHDT, CDR2 YNNKEL (reference sequence). The V gene is TRBV3-1 (or the pseudogene TRBV3-2), the J gene TRBJ2-6; 7 nucleotides align to TRBD2. The clonotype comes from a woman between 70 and 85 years old with acute or convalescent COVID-19. What was sequenced was peripheral blood. CDR3 sequence: CASSQDLGGGLGANVLTF. The CDR3 DNA follows: TGTGCCAGCAGCCAAGACCTTGGGGGAGGGCTTGGGGCCAACGTCCTGACTTTC.